Listed below are T cell receptor beta chains from one sample, sequenced in a study of Tregs in tolerant kidney transplant recipients. The method was immunoSEQ multiplex PCR; TCRdb's version includes in-frame clones alone and lacks a portion of them. Of under 85,000 clones detected, approximately 91% appear once; the ten largest clones hold 0.39%. The sequences come from CD4+ T cells from blood, collected before the transplant. These receptors came from a human donor who received a combined kidney and bone marrow transplant. Each CDR3 is given with its conserved first and last residue. Rows may omit the clone size; those that give it use once, few, many or a size class.

>TRBV10-3|TRBJ2-1|-
CAISVGLAGGKNEQFF
>TRBV23-1|TRBJ2-5|-
CASSQCQVEETQYF
>TRBV28|TRBJ1-5|-
CATRGGNQPQHF
>TRBV5-1|TRBJ2-1|-
CASSLEGTGFYNEQFF
>TRBV11-2|TRBJ2-7|-
CASSPGREDEQYF
>TRBV4-3|TRBJ2-5|-
CASSRGAGVFQETQYF
>TRBV10-3|TRBJ2-1|-
CAIMGQISGEQFF
>TRBV5-1|TRBJ2-1|-
CASSLLLAGVSYNEQFF
>TRBV7-2|TRBJ2-7|-
CASSTVGGAGSLYEQYF
>TRBV6-6|TRBJ2-1|few
CASSPRTVSSYNEQFF
>TRBV11-3|TRBJ2-3|-
CASSKLAGSKTDTQYF
>TRBV7-8|TRBJ1-1|-
CASSPRGVGNTEAFF
>TRBV28|TRBJ2-5|-
CASSLSGLAQETQYF
>TRBV15|TRBJ2-2|-
CATSRGAMGGDNTGELFF
>TRBV4-2|TRBJ1-1|-
CASSRQYTEAFF
>TRBV27|TRBJ1-2|-
CASRFLDRGGGYTF
>TRBV28|TRBJ2-1|-
CASSRDSGYNEQFF
>TRBV10-3|TRBJ1-2|-
CAIPGQGYGYTF
>TRBV5-1|TRBJ1-1|-
CASSRGQGPVTEAFF
>TRBV27|TRBJ2-7|-
CASSLESIRGRGSYEQYF
>TRBV27|TRBJ2-7|-
CASSRTPNEPYF
>TRBV6-1|TRBJ2-1|-
CASSGGDNEQFF
>TRBV19|TRBJ2-2|-
CASTSSSTGELFF
>TRBV7-2|TRBJ2-3|-
CASSSGSTDTQYF
>TRBV5-1|TRBJ1-4|once
CASSLVQGGPGNEKLFF
>TRBV6-6|TRBJ2-1|-
CASSPQGLGNNEQFF
>TRBV10-3|TRBJ2-3|once
CAISASSDTQYF
>TRBV10-3|TRBJ1-4|-
CAISEPGQGNEKLFF
>TRBV28|TRBJ1-2|few
CASSSSARQGNYGYTF
>TRBV19|TRBJ2-1|-
CASSQQAGGGYNEQFF
>TRBV7-3|TRBJ1-2|-
CASSLEGQGDGYTF
>TRBV28|TRBJ2-7|-
CATSGRGIDEQYF
>TRBV28|TRBJ2-3|-
CASSWDSGVGTQYF
>TRBV27|TRBJ2-7|-
CASSLVRSSYEQYF
>TRBV5-1|TRBJ2-3|-
CASSLIEGTDTQYF
>TRBV7-2|TRBJ1-1|-
CASSQGQGRFWNTEAFF
>TRBV18|TRBJ1-1|-
CASSQGFDTEAFF
>TRBV11-2|TRBJ1-2|-
CASSLALGQGGGYTF
>TRBV18|TRBJ1-3|-
CASSPGTGDSGNTIYF
>TRBV6-5|TRBJ2-3|-
CASSYAAGGRDTQYF
>TRBV18|TRBJ2-1|-
CASSPAAGGSHEQFF
>TRBV27|TRBJ2-5|-
CASSWANKETQYF
>TRBV11-3|TRBJ2-1|once
CASRTGTGGYNEQFF
>TRBV27|TRBJ2-7|once
CASSFSGTNYEQYF
>TRBV13|TRBJ2-4|-
CASRRQGATKNIQYF
>TRBV7-2|TRBJ2-5|-
CASSSAGETQYF
>TRBV27|TRBJ2-7|few
CASSFTISYEQYF
>TRBV28|TRBJ2-7|few
CASSPRDTTYEQYF
>TRBV28|TRBJ1-2|-
CASSLAGPALYGYTF
>TRBV27|TRBJ1-4|-
CASSFNRVTNEKLFF
>TRBV7-3|TRBJ2-7|-
CASSLTPELVSEQYF
>TRBV28|TRBJ2-2|-
CASSLIRQTGELFF
>TRBV2|TRBJ1-5|-
CASSKQGFQPQHF
>TRBV7-9|TRBJ2-1|-
CASSLRGAHNEQFF
>TRBV10-3|TRBJ2-1|-
CATDQGPYNEQFF
>TRBV7-3|TRBJ1-4|-
CASSWGQGREKLFF
>TRBV11-1|TRBJ1-2|-
CASSLQGPGRDGYTF
>TRBV28|TRBJ2-3|-
CASSLVQGALDTQYF
>TRBV10-3|TRBJ2-7|-
CAIRRTGEGSYEQYF